This paragraph reports one T cell receptor beta chain. Its antigen is still unknown. Sequencing used immunoSEQ multiplex PCR; TCRdb keeps in-frame clones, though not all of them. The sample contains about 150,000 clones, 75% to 90% of which appear only once. This sample is part of a study of cytomegalovirus exposure and HLA in healthy donors. Overall study: The same platform was used for the 120 validation repertoires and the roughly 670 first-cohort repertoires, a later analysis reported. Study-wide results and limits: The listing of roughly 160 TCR beta chains classed them as cytomegalovirus-associated.

Germline V lookup: CDR1 LNHDA, CDR2 SQIVND (reference sequence). The CDR3 consists of 15 residues. Trimming stripped 7 bases from V and 0 bases from J, with 12 bases between. J is TRBJ1-4 and V is TRBV19; TRBD1 is a possible D gene (6 bases). This clonotype originated in a man younger than 35 in good health and CMV-seropositive. The sequencing sample was made of PBMCs. The CDR3 here is CASTGGQATNEKLFF. CDR3 DNA: TGTGCCAGTACCGGGGGGCAGGCAACTAATGAAAAACTGTTTTTT.